Below are 22 T cell receptor beta chains sequenced from a single sample in a study of control samples from healthy donors and cancer patients. Data came from immunoSEQ multiplex PCR; TCRdb stores just in-frame clones and leaves some out. In the table there are some 130,000 clones, approximately 90% of which are singletons. What was sequenced was blood. The receptors derive from a man aged 35 to 55 in good health.

V is TRBV3-1 (or the pseudogene TRBV3-2) and J is TRBJ2-1; TRBD2 agrees at 11 bases. The V segment lost 6 bases and the J segment 6 bases; nucleotides outside the gene matches: 7. There are 15 residues in the CDR3. CDR1 is LGHDT, CDR2 YNNKEL, per germline (reference sequence). The CDR3 loop is CASSHSGGAGNEQFF. DNA for the CDR3: TGTGCCAGCAGTCATAGCGGGGGGGCCGGCAATGAGCAGTTCTTC.

The chain recombines TRBV2 with TRBJ1-1, with D maybe TRBD1 (5 bases). The ends were cut back, 4 bases at V and 0 bases at J, with 12 bases in the middle. The CDR3 consists of 15 residues. Per the germline V gene, CDR1 is SNHLY and CDR2 is FYNNEI. The CDR3 spells CASSGFLGLNTEAFF. As DNA, the CDR3 is TGTGCCAGCAGTGGTTTTTTGGGACTGAACACTGAAGCTTTCTTT.

The chain employs TRBV15 and TRBJ2-2; D ambiguous. CDR1 LNHNV and CDR2 YYDKDF come from the germline V gene (reference sequence). The CDR3 length is 14 residues. V was clipped by 1 base and J by 1 base, with 4 bases between them. CDR3 in amino acids: CATSRGLNTGELFF. The CDR3 DNA reads as TGTGCCACCAGCAGAGGGCTGAACACCGGGGAGCTGTTTTTT.

The chain links TRBV30 to TRBJ2-2; 8 bases are shared with TRBD2. With V trimmed by 4 bases and J by 4 bases, 5 bases remained unmatched. The CDR3 spans 14 residues. Germline-derived CDR1 and CDR2 are GTSNPN and SVGIG (reference sequence). Here the CDR3 reads CAWTGGASTGELFF. In DNA form, the CDR3 reads TGTGCCTGGACGGGAGGGGCGAGCACCGGGGAGCTGTTTTTT.

Only one count was recorded for this clone. The chain recombines TRBV5-6 with TRBJ1-5, with TRBD1 matching 7 bases. Trimming cost V 4 bases and J 0 bases; bases outside gene matches: 4. Germline assignment: CDR1 SGHDT and CDR2 YYEEEE. This CDR3 is 15 amino acids long. The CDR3 DNA is TGTGCCAGCAGCGGGGACAGACATAGCAATCAGCCCCAGCATTTT. It specifies CASSGDRHSNQPQHF.

V usage is TRBV28 and J usage is TRBJ2-7; TRBD1 aligns across 10 bases. Germline CDR1 is MDHEN and CDR2 is SYDVKM. J gave up 3 bases and V 6 bases, and 11 bases lay outside the gene matches. This CDR3 has 16 residues. CDR3 residues: CASSQSPGQGRYEQYF. For the CDR3, the DNA is TGTGCCAGCAGCCAGAGCCCGGGACAGGGGCGCTACGAGCAGTACTTC.

This clone was detected once. The V call is TRBV9, the J call TRBJ2-3, with 9 bases lining up with TRBD2. The germline V gene has CDR1 SGDLS and CDR2 YYNGEE. The CDR3 sequence is 15 residues long. Germline trimming cut 0 bases from V and 1 base from J; bases unmatched to any gene: 0. The CDR3 DNA follows: TGTGCCAGCAGCGTAGCTAGCGGGGGCACAGATACGCAGTATTTT. Protein: CASSVASGGTDTQYF.

V and J are TRBV7-9 and TRBJ1-6; D is unresolved. V lost 0 bases and J 7 bases, leaving 10 bases between the germline ends. From germline, CDR1 is SEHNR and CDR2 FQNEAQ (reference sequence). This CDR3 spans 15 amino acids. Here the CDR3 DNA reads TGTGCCAGCAGCTTAGCCTCAGCAGAAAATTCACCCCTCCACTTT. As protein: CASSLASAENSPLHF.

This clone has only one observation. In nucleotides, the CDR3 is TGTGCCAGCAGCCAATCCGGCGGGGGGAACAATGAGCAGTTCTTC. Translated: CASSQSGGGNNEQFF. The rearrangement uses TRBV3-1 (or the pseudogene TRBV3-2) and TRBJ2-1; 8 bases agree with TRBD2. The CDR3 has 15 amino acids. Germline trimming cut 2 bases from V and 5 bases from J; bases unmatched to any gene: 5. CDR1 and CDR2 from the germline V gene are LGHDT and YNNKEL (reference sequence).

The chain is built from TRBV6-1 and TRBJ2-2; D call uncertain. The ends were cut back, 2 bases at V and 8 bases at J, with 6 bases in the middle. Germline V gene data show CDR1 as MNHNS and CDR2 as SASEGT. The CDR3 runs 12 residues. CDR3 DNA sequence: TGTGCCAGCAGTGAATCGCTGGGGGAGCTGTTTTTT. The encoded protein is CASSESLGELFF.

This clone came up once. This chain connects TRBV7-8 to TRBJ1-2; no definite D call. This CDR3 region has 12 residues. The germline V gene encodes CDR1 SGHVS and CDR2 FQNEAQ. Trimming took 1 base from V and 7 from J, leaving 7 bases between them. CDR3 protein: CASSLDGFGYTF. Here the CDR3 DNA reads TGTGCCAGCAGCTTAGATGGGTTTGGCTACACCTTC.

The chain employs TRBV30 and TRBJ1-5, with 9 bases fitting TRBD1. The CDR3 has 13 residues. Germline V gene data show CDR1 as GTSNPN and CDR2 as SVGIG (reference sequence). Trimming cost V 3 bases and J 7 bases; bases outside gene matches: 4. Here the CDR3 reads CAWRKDRGQPQHF. The CDR3 DNA reads TGTGCCTGGAGGAAGGACAGGGGACAGCCCCAGCATTTT.

V and J are TRBV27 and TRBJ2-1; possibly TRBD1 or TRBD2 for D (5 bases each). The CDR3 has 16 amino acids. The germline V and J ends were trimmed by 3 bases and 1 base, with 13 bases remaining between them. Germline V CDR1 and CDR2: MNHEY, SMNVEV (reference sequence). The CDR3 coding sequence is TGTGCCAGCAGTTTGAGGGGTAGAGGGTCCTACAATGAGCAGTTCTTC. This sequence encodes CASSLRGRGSYNEQFF.

Regarding this clone: The same CDR3 arises from other DNA sequences in this sample as well. The chain has TRBV28 and TRBJ1-2; 7 nucleotides align to TRBD1. The CDR3 covers 12 residues. Per the germline V gene, CDR1 is MDHEN and CDR2 is SYDVKM. V lost 6 bases and J lost 5; bases outside the gene matches: 3. The CDR3: CASRPGGYGYTF. The CDR3 nucleotides are TGTGCCAGCAGACCAGGGGGTTATGGCTACACCTTC.

This rearrangement joins TRBV6-6 to TRBJ2-7; D may be TRBD1 (5 bases). Trimming cost V 7 bases and J 3 bases, with 7 bases left between them. The CDR3 totals 11 residues. Germline V gene data show CDR1 as MNHNY and CDR2 as SVGAGI (reference sequence). The CDR3 region is CASNRGYEQYF. The CDR3 region has the DNA TGTGCCAGCAATAGGGGCTACGAGCAGTACTTC.

The chain is built from TRBV6-5 and TRBJ2-4, with TRBD1 identical over 8 bases. The V and J ends lost 6 bases and 0 bases, in that order; junction bases with no gene match: 1. The V gene's germline CDR1 is MNHEY and CDR2 SVGAGI. CDR3 size: 14 residues. This chain's CDR3 is CASRGQVAKNIQYF. The CDR3 DNA reads TGTGCCAGCAGGGGACAGGTAGCCAAAAACATTCAGTACTTC.

This clone was recorded a few times. The rearrangement uses TRBV7-2 and TRBJ2-3; maybe TRBD1 (6 bases). The CDR3 extends over 14 amino acids. V lost 1 base to trimming and J lost 5 bases, with 10 bases between them. The germline gives CDR1 SGHTA, CDR2 FQGNSA. The chain's CDR3 is CASSLGDTKDTQYF. The CDR3 DNA is TGTGCCAGCAGCTTAGGGGACACCAAAGATACGCAGTATTTT.

The chain combines TRBV3-1 (or the pseudogene TRBV3-2) with TRBJ2-2; D is ambiguous. V lost 1 base and J 4 bases, leaving 13 bases between the germline ends. Germline CDR1 and CDR2: LGHDT and YNNKEL (reference sequence). The CDR3 consists of 16 residues. CDR3 residues: CASSQVSSPSTGELFF. The CDR3 nucleotides read TGTGCCAGCAGCCAAGTGAGTAGCCCATCCACCGGGGAGCTGTTTTTT.

The rearrangement joins TRBV5-1 to TRBJ1-1, with D possibly matching TRBD1 (5 bases). Trimming stripped 0 bases from V and 4 bases from J, with 13 bases between. Germline V gene sequence: CDR1 SGHRS, CDR2 YFSETQ. CDR3 size: 15 residues. The CDR3 loop is CASSLDQGWRTEAFF. The CDR3 DNA follows: TGCGCCAGCAGCTTGGACCAGGGTTGGCGCACTGAAGCTTTCTTT.

This chain joins TRBV28 and TRBJ1-1, with D maybe TRBD1 (5 bases). V was clipped by 9 bases and J by 0 bases, with 20 bases between them. Germline lookup yields CDR1 MDHEN and CDR2 SYDVKM. The CDR3 runs to 16 residues. The DNA of the CDR3 is TGTGCCAGTCCCCCAAGTCCCGCAGGGCTGAACACTGAAGCTTTCTTT. It is translated as CASPPSPAGLNTEAFF.

V gene TRBV6-4 combines with J gene TRBJ2-3; 10 bases fit TRBD2. The CDR3 spans 15 residues. CDR1 and CDR2 from the germline V gene are MRHNA and SNTAGT. V shed 6 bases, J shed 4 bases, and the junction held 7 bases outside the gene matches. The CDR3 protein is CASSPIAGGSDTQYF. In DNA, the CDR3 is TGTGCCAGCAGCCCCATAGCGGGGGGATCAGATACGCAGTATTTT.

The V gene is TRBV12-3 or TRBV12-4, the J gene TRBJ1-2; D remains unclear. Trimming removed 0 bases from V and 7 bases from J, with 9 bases in between. This CDR3 is 13 amino acids long. Here the CDR3 DNA reads TGTGCCAGCAGTTTAGCATCGCCATCTGGCTACACCTTC. This encodes CASSLASPSGYTF.